Listed here are 25 T cell receptor beta chains from one sample, sequenced in a study of blood T cell repertoires in COVID-19. Assay used: immunoSEQ multiplex PCR; TCRdb lists only in-frame clones, some missing. The table lists around 140,000 clones, approximately 89% of them singletons. The sequenced sample consisted of peripheral blood. The receptors were gathered from a woman aged 50 to 60 with acute or convalescent COVID-19.

The CDR3 reads CASSGPHRGGLDYEQYF. DNA for the CDR3: TGTGCCAGCAGTGGCCCCCACAGGGGAGGTCTTGACTACGAGCAGTACTTC. The chain combines TRBV6-1 with TRBJ2-7; possibly TRBD1 for D (7 bases). The CDR3 is made up of 17 amino acids. The germline V gene encodes CDR1 MNHNS and CDR2 SASEGT. V was trimmed by 4 bases and J by 3 bases, leaving 22 bases between them.

The chain couples TRBV11-2 to TRBJ2-5; 10 nucleotides align to TRBD1. Germline V lookup: CDR1 SGHAT, CDR2 FQNNGV. V shed 5 bases and J 4 bases; nucleotides not matched to a gene: 13. This CDR3 spans 17 amino acids. The CDR3 protein is CASSQWPGQGSGETQYF. The CDR3 DNA reads TGTGCCAGCAGCCAATGGCCGGGACAGGGGTCTGGAGAGACCCAGTACTTC. The full variable domain, rest sourced from reference TRBV11-2 and TRBJ2-5, is EAGVAQSPRYKIIEKRQSVAFWCNPISGHATLYWYQQILGQGPKLLIQFQNNGVVDDSQLPKDRFSAERLKGVDSTLKIQPAKLEDSAVYLCASSQWPGQGSGETQYFGPGTRLLVL.

The chain links TRBV27 to TRBJ2-7, with D possibly being TRBD1 (5 bases). Germline values: CDR1 MNHEY, CDR2 SMNVEV (reference sequence). This CDR3 has 13 amino acids. The V end was cut by 4 bases, the J end by 2 bases, with 9 bases between. The CDR3 DNA sequence: TGTGCCAGCAGTTATGACAGCACCTACGAGCAGTACTTC. This codes for CASSYDSTYEQYF.

The gene calls are TRBV12-3 or TRBV12-4 and TRBJ1-2; TRBD1 aligns across 7 bases. This CDR3 region has 12 residues. Trimming at V came to 7 bases and at J to 6 bases, leaving 5 bases not matched to a gene. CDR3 in DNA: TGTGCCAGCACCCTACAGGGGAATGGCTACACCTTC. It codes for CASTLQGNGYTF.

The genes are TRBV5-6 and TRBJ2-1; a possible D gene is TRBD2 (5 bases). V dropped 4 bases and J dropped 9 bases, with 23 bases sitting between them. Germline V gene data show CDR1 as SGHDT and CDR2 as YYEEEE. CDR3 size: 16 residues. Written as DNA, the CDR3 is TGTGCCAGCAGCCCGGAGGTGCTTTCTAGTATTGTTGAGCAGTTCTTC. This gives the protein CASSPEVLSSIVEQFF.

This sequence joins TRBV10-3 and TRBJ2-3; 7 positions match TRBD1. Germline V gene sequence: CDR1 ENHRY, CDR2 SYGVKD. Trimming removed 2 bases from V and 6 bases from J; junction bases left unmatched: 5. This CDR3 comprises 14 residues. The CDR3, as DNA: TGTGCCATCAGTGAGGATGGACAGGATGATACGCAGTATTTT. It specifies CAISEDGQDDTQYF.

In this sample, this clone turned up once. The rearrangement joins TRBV29-1 to TRBJ1-2, with D tentatively TRBD1 (5 bases). CDR1 SQVTM and CDR2 ANQGSEA come from the germline V gene. Trimming took off 2 bases at V and 3 bases at J, with 7 bases between the two ends. The CDR3 consists of 12 residues. CDR3 coding DNA: TGCAGCGTTGAAAAGGGGTACTATGGCTACACCTTC. Translated: CSVEKGYYGYTF.

This clone was recorded once. The V call is TRBV11-2, the J call TRBJ2-7, with TRBD1 as a possible D gene (6 bases). The germline CDR1 and CDR2 sequences are SGHAT and FQNNGV. V lost 2 bases and J 4 bases, leaving 9 bases between the germline ends. CDR3 size: 13 residues. The CDR3 sequence is CASSLFGQYEQYF. The CDR3 DNA follows: TGTGCCAGCAGCTTATTTGGACAGTACGAGCAGTACTTC.

Comment on this clone: The sample holds other DNA sequences that translate to the same CDR3. V usage is TRBV9 and J usage is TRBJ2-7, with D unclear. Germline CDR1 and CDR2: SGDLS and YYNGEE. The CDR3 runs to 14 residues. V lost 0 bases and J 0 bases, leaving 7 bases between the germline ends. In DNA, the CDR3 is TGTGCCAGCAGCGTAGTGGGCAGCTCCTACGAGCAGTACTTC. It translates to CASSVVGSSYEQYF.

The chain links TRBV30 to TRBJ1-2, with TRBD1 matching 9 bases. The germline V gene has CDR1 GTSNPN and CDR2 SVGIG (reference sequence). V lost 0 bases to trimming and J lost 3 bases; unmatched junction nucleotides: 8. The CDR3 covers 16 residues. For the CDR3, the DNA is TGTGCCTGGAGTGTAAAAGGGGACAGGGCGTACTATGGCTACACCTTC. Amino acid sequence: CAWSVKGDRAYYGYTF.

This clone was observed a few times. The chain is built from TRBV19 and TRBJ1-3; D remains unclear. Trimming left V 7 bases short and J 0 bases short, with 19 bases between. The germline gives CDR1 LNHDA, CDR2 SQIVND (reference sequence). The CDR3 totals 17 residues. The chain's CDR3 is CASNLFGAGPSGNTIYF. The CDR3 DNA follows: TGTGCCAGTAATCTTTTCGGTGCTGGGCCCTCTGGAAACACCATATATTTT.

The gene calls are TRBV14 and TRBJ1-5; D unresolved. V was shortened by 1 base and J by 3 bases, with 7 bases between the two germline ends. The CDR3 is 14 amino acids. Germline V gene lookup returns CDR1 SGHDN and CDR2 FVKESK. The DNA for the CDR3 is TGTGCCAGCAGCCAAGGAGGAACCAATCAGCCCCAGCATTTT. Its protein product is CASSQGGTNQPQHF. Drawing the rest from reference TRBV14 and TRBJ1-5, the complete variable domain is EAGVTQFPSHSVIEKGQTVTLRCDPISGHDNLYWYRRVMGKEIKFLLHFVKESKQDESGMPNNRFLAERTGGTYSTLKVQPAELEDSGVYFCASSQGGTNQPQHFGDGTRLSIL.

This chain uses TRBV2 with TRBJ2-1; no definite D call. V lost 6 bases, J lost 1 base, and 10 bases lay in between. CDR1 is SNHLY, CDR2 FYNNEI, per germline. This CDR3 comprises 14 residues. CDR3 sequence reads: CASRESRSYNEQFF. In DNA, the CDR3 is TGTGCCAGCAGAGAATCTAGATCCTACAATGAGCAGTTCTTC.

This chain uses TRBV12-3 or TRBV12-4 with TRBJ1-2; D gene ambiguous. The ends were cut back, 6 bases at V and 2 bases at J, with 10 bases in the middle. The length of the CDR3 is 13 residues. The CDR3 coding sequence is TGTGCCAGCAGCTTCGGACTCAACTATGGCTACACCTTC. It codes for CASSFGLNYGYTF.

The V and J genes are TRBV6-5 and TRBJ2-7; 8 bases fit TRBD2. This CDR3 region has 14 residues. Germline V lookup: CDR1 MNHEY, CDR2 SVGAGI. Trimming removed 5 bases from V and 3 bases from J; junction bases left unmatched: 6. CDR3 sequence reads: CASSNGGGNYEQYF. Written as DNA, the CDR3 is TGTGCCAGCAGTAACGGGGGGGGCAACTACGAGCAGTACTTC.

This clone was detected only a few times. The CDR3 DNA follows: TGTGCCACCAGCACACTCAGAGCGCAGCCCCAGCATTTT. Encoded protein: CATSTLRAQPQHF. This chain uses TRBV15 with TRBJ1-5, with no clear D. V lost 4 bases and J lost 7, with 11 bases in between. This CDR3 has 13 amino acids. Germline values: CDR1 LNHNV, CDR2 YYDKDF (reference sequence).

The chain is built from TRBV19 and TRBJ2-6; TRBD1 agrees at 7 bases. V gave up 0 bases and J gave up 2 bases; unmatched junction bases: 7. Germline V lookup: CDR1 LNHDA, CDR2 SQIVND (reference sequence). CDR3 size: 18 residues. CDR3 in DNA: TGTGCCAGTAGTATAGAAGACAGGGCAGCACCTGGGGCCAACGTCCTGACTTTC. Translating it yields CASSIEDRAAPGANVLTF.

A single count supports this clone. The V gene is TRBV9, the J gene TRBJ2-1; TRBD1 agrees at 9 bases. Per germline, CDR1 SGDLS and CDR2 YYNGEE. The CDR3 runs 15 residues. V was pared by 6 bases and J by 3 bases, with 7 bases of the junction left unmatched. The DNA for the CDR3 is TGTGCCAGCACCCCCGGGACAGGGAACTACAATGAGCAGTTCTTC. Protein product: CASTPGTGNYNEQFF.

The rearrangement links TRBV24-1 to TRBJ1-4; TRBD1 agrees at 9 bases. CDR1 is KGHDR, CDR2 SFDVKD, per germline. This CDR3 is 15 amino acids long. After removal of 3 bases from V and 7 bases from J, the junction contained 5 bases not matched to a gene. The CDR3 region has the DNA TGTGCCACCAGTGATCCCGGGACAGGGAGTGAAAAACTGTTTTTT. Protein product: CATSDPGTGSEKLFF.

The chain carries TRBV6-5 and TRBJ2-3; 9 positions agree with TRBD1. Germline CDR1 is MNHEY and CDR2 is SVGAGI. Trimming removed 0 bases from V and 7 bases from J; junction bases left unmatched: 5. This CDR3 comprises 15 residues. CDR3 amino acids: CASSYSSDRGYTQYF. For the CDR3, the DNA is TGTGCCAGCAGTTACTCGTCTGACAGGGGGTATACGCAGTATTTT.

The chain joins TRBV9 to TRBJ1-1; 7 bases align to TRBD1. Germline V gene data show CDR1 as SGDLS and CDR2 as YYNGEE. CDR3 length: 16 amino acids. Trimming took 0 bases from V and 4 from J; bases not matched to a gene: 9. This chain's CDR3 is CASSVAEDRRSTEAFF. CDR3 coding DNA: TGTGCCAGCAGCGTAGCCGAGGACAGGAGGAGCACTGAAGCTTTCTTT. Full variable domain (rest looked up from reference TRBV9 and TRBJ1-1): DSGVTQTPKHLITATGQRVTLRCSPRSGDLSVYWYQQSLDQGLQFLIQYYNGEERAKGNILERFSAQQFPDLHSELNLSSLELGDSALYFCASSVAEDRRSTEAFFGQGTRLTVV.

The chain carries TRBV2 and TRBJ1-1; perhaps TRBD1 as D (5 bases). The CDR3 spans 14 residues. The V gene lost 4 bases and the J gene lost 1 base, with 10 bases spanning the gap. CDR1 is SNHLY and CDR2 is FYNNEI in the germline V gene. The CDR3 nucleotides read TGTGCCAGCAGTGTAGGGGCCCAGAACACTGAAGCTTTCTTT. It codes for CASSVGAQNTEAFF. Combining the CDR3 with reference TRBV2 and TRBJ1-1 gives the whole variable domain EPEVTQTPSHQVTQMGQEVILRCVPISNHLYFYWYRQILGQKVEFLVSFYNNEISEKSEIFDDQFSVERPDGSNFTLKIRSTKLEDSAMYFCASSVGAQNTEAFFGQGTRLTVV.

This clone has only a few counts. The chain recombines TRBV5-1 with TRBJ1-1, with 8 bases aligning to TRBD1. J gave up 7 bases and V 2 bases, and 4 bases lay outside the gene matches. The germline gives CDR1 SGHRS, CDR2 YFSETQ. The CDR3 extends over 13 amino acids. In DNA form, the CDR3 reads TGCGCCAGCAGCTTTTCCGGGACAGGTGAAGCTTTCTTT. This gives the protein CASSFSGTGEAFF.

The rearrangement uses TRBV2 and TRBJ2-5; TRBD2 matches at 8 bases. This CDR3 has 14 residues. V shed 9 bases, J shed 2 bases, and the junction held 8 bases outside the gene matches. The germline V gene has CDR1 SNHLY and CDR2 FYNNEI. The CDR3 DNA sequence: TGTGCCAGTGGGGGTGCGGGAGGACAAGAGACCCAGTACTTC. Translating it yields CASGGAGGQETQYF.

This rearrangement joins TRBV5-1 to TRBJ2-3; 8 bases align to TRBD1. The CDR3 length is 14 residues. The germline gives CDR1 SGHRS, CDR2 YFSETQ. Unmatched junction bases numbered 6, after V lost 4 bases and J lost 5 bases. The CDR3 region is CASSTQGAEDTQYF. The CDR3 coding sequence is TGCGCCAGCAGCACGCAGGGGGCGGAAGATACGCAGTATTTT.